Each of the 29 T cell receptor beta chains below was sequenced from the same sample in a study of shared clonotypes between healthy human individuals. Data came from immunoSEQ multiplex PCR; TCRdb stores just in-frame clones and leaves some out. Seen here are about 2.5 million clones, just under 95% observed once, and the top ten hold about 0.41%. The sequencing input was naive CD4+ T cells from PBMCs. Stated subset: CD45RA+ positively selected. These receptors were obtained from a man between 18 and 29 years old in good health. Some clones in this sample may be carry-over from other donors' samples.

This clone was counted only a few times. The rearrangement uses TRBV9 and TRBJ1-1; D is uncertain. The germline V and J ends were trimmed by 0 bases and 11 bases, with 11 bases remaining between them. This CDR3 has 12 residues. Per the germline V gene, CDR1 is SGDLS and CDR2 is YYNGEE. Written as DNA, the CDR3 is TGTGCCAGCAGCGTAGGAGGCGGGTTGGCTTTCTTT. This translates into CASSVGGGLAFF.

This sequence joins TRBV7-9 and TRBJ2-3; the D gene could be TRBD1 or TRBD2 (5 bases each). CDR3 length: 19 residues. Germline assignment: CDR1 SEHNR and CDR2 FQNEAQ (reference sequence). With 1 base removed from V and 2 bases from J, the gap between germline ends came to 22 bases. This chain's CDR3 is CASSLGWYGDPETTDTQYF. CDR3 nucleotides: TGTGCCAGCAGCTTAGGGTGGTATGGGGACCCCGAAACCACAGATACGCAGTATTTT.

CDR3 residues: CASSFSSGGEQTQYF. DNA of the CDR3: TGTGCCAGCAGTTTTTCTAGCGGGGGGGAACAGACCCAGTACTTC. The chain links TRBV6-1 to TRBJ2-5, with 12 bases lining up with TRBD2. V lost 5 bases, J lost 6 bases, and 7 bases stayed unmatched. The CDR3 is 15 amino acids. Looked up from germline, CDR1 is MNHNS and CDR2 is SASEGT.

The chain is built from TRBV7-2 and TRBJ2-3, with a tentative D call TRBD2 (5 bases). This CDR3 contains 16 residues. V lost 2 bases and J 2 bases, leaving 14 bases between the germline ends. Germline CDR1 SGHTA, CDR2 FQGNSA. The CDR3 nucleotides read TGTGCCAGCAGCTTACGGGGAGATCCAGTCACAGATACGCAGTATTTT. Its protein product is CASSLRGDPVTDTQYF.

Of note for this clone: Other DNA variants within this sample encode the same CDR3. The chain employs TRBV6-5 and TRBJ2-1; 10 bases align to TRBD1. This CDR3 region has 16 residues. The V and J ends lost 2 bases and 7 bases, in that order; junction bases with no gene match: 8. CDR1 is MNHEY and CDR2 is SVGAGI in the germline V gene. The CDR3 DNA follows: TGTGCCAGCAGTTACCCCGGACAGGGGGGTAAAAATGAGCAGTTCTTC. Its translation: CASSYPGQGGKNEQFF.

The genes are TRBV7-3 and TRBJ2-2; TRBD1 matches 10 bases. Germline assignment: CDR1 SGHTA and CDR2 FQGTGA. Trimming cost V 5 bases and J 4 bases; bases outside gene matches: 7. The CDR3 spans 16 residues. The CDR3 spells CASSPPGQGSTGELFF. CDR3 coding DNA: TGTGCCAGCAGCCCGCCGGGACAGGGGAGCACCGGGGAGCTGTTTTTT.

This clone was seen a few times. The chain links TRBV18 to TRBJ1-2; D gene unclear. The CDR3 sequence is 13 residues long. The V end lost 3 bases, the J end lost 6 bases, and 11 bases lay between the germline ends. CDR1 KGHSH and CDR2 LQKENI come from the germline V gene. The CDR3 is CASSPRGMDGYTF. The CDR3 region has the DNA TGTGCCAGCTCACCCCGCGGAATGGATGGCTACACCTTC. Combining the CDR3 with reference TRBV18 and TRBJ1-2 gives the whole variable domain NAGVMQNPRHLVRRRGQEARLRCSPMKGHSHVYWYRQLPEEGLKFMVYLQKENIIDESGMPKERFSAEFPKEGPSILRIQQVVRGDSAAYFCASSPRGMDGYTFGSGTRLTVV.

This sequence joins TRBV19 and TRBJ1-5; 8 bases are a match to TRBD1. Germline V CDR1 and CDR2: LNHDA, SQIVND (reference sequence). This CDR3 spans 13 amino acids. V was pared by 8 bases and J by 7 bases, with 7 bases of the junction left unmatched. CDR3 amino acids: CASVDRGGQPQHF. As DNA, the CDR3 is TGTGCCAGTGTAGACAGGGGAGGCCAGCCCCAGCATTTT.

This clone has a single count. This chain joins TRBV30 and TRBJ2-2, with D perhaps matching TRBD1 or TRBD2 (5 bases each). V was shortened by 8 bases and J by 5 bases, with 21 bases between the two germline ends. The germline V gene encodes CDR1 GTSNPN and CDR2 SVGIG (reference sequence). The CDR3 sequence is 15 residues long. CDR3 protein: CAGQSLGPWTGELFF. The CDR3 DNA reads as TGTGCCGGGCAGTCATTGGGACCCTGGACCGGGGAGCTGTTTTTT.

The rearrangement joins TRBV6-1 to TRBJ2-7, with a tentative D call TRBD2 (7 bases). V lost 11 bases and J 0 bases, leaving 14 bases between the germline ends. The length of the CDR3 is 13 residues. Per the germline V gene, CDR1 is MNHNS and CDR2 is SASEGT. In DNA form, the CDR3 reads TGTGCCGTCCAGCGGGACACCTCCTACGAGCAGTACTTC. Protein sequence: CAVQRDTSYEQYF.

The V and J genes are TRBV7-2 and TRBJ2-3; D perhaps matches TRBD2 (5 bases). Germline V gene lookup returns CDR1 SGHTA and CDR2 FQGNSA. The V end lost 4 bases, the J end lost 6 bases, and 20 bases lay between the germline ends. The CDR3 is made up of 16 amino acids. The CDR3 here is CASSYYSVTYSDTQYF. CDR3 coding DNA: TGTGCCAGCAGCTACTATAGCGTTACATACTCGGATACGCAGTATTTT.

The chain carries TRBV25-1 and TRBJ2-1; 14 nucleotides match TRBD2. CDR3 length equals 13 residues. Trimming removed 11 bases from V and 6 bases from J; junction bases left unmatched: 3. Germline assignment: CDR1 MGHDK and CDR2 SYGVNS. The CDR3 nucleotides read TGTGCCGCAGGACTAGCGGGAGGCAATGAGCAGTTCTTC. Translating gives CAAGLAGGNEQFF. The full variable domain, in which reference TRBV25-1 and TRBJ2-1 provide the parts outside the CDR3, is EADIYQTPRYLVIGTGKKITLECSQTMGHDKMYWYQQDPGMELHLIHYSYGVNSTEKGDLSSESTVSRIRTEHFPLTLESARPSHTSQYLCAAGLAGGNEQFFGPGTRLTVL.

V usage is TRBV5-1 and J usage is TRBJ1-2; no clear D gene. CDR3 size: 14 residues. Trimming removed 3 bases at V and 2 bases at J, with 11 bases between. Looked up from germline, CDR1 is SGHRS and CDR2 is YFSETQ. The CDR3 spells CASSSSNNNYGYTF. The CDR3 DNA follows: TGCGCCAGCAGCTCCTCAAACAACAACTATGGCTACACCTTC.

Comments on this clone: Additional DNA sequences in this sample encode the identical CDR3. The J gene is TRBJ2-3, the V gene TRBV7-3; 14 bases align to TRBD2. V trimming: 6 bases; J trimming: 3 bases; junction bases outside the gene matches: 5. The CDR3 loop spans 16 amino acids. The germline gives CDR1 SGHTA, CDR2 FQGTGA. The chain's CDR3 is CASSRGTSGSTDTQYF. The CDR3, as DNA: TGTGCCAGCAGTCGCGGGACTAGCGGGAGTACAGATACGCAGTATTTT.

The V and J genes are TRBV28 and TRBJ2-5; possible D gene TRBD2, 5 bases. Germline V gene data show CDR1 as MDHEN and CDR2 as SYDVKM. There are 11 residues in the CDR3. Trimming cost V 5 bases and J 6 bases, with 7 bases left between them. Here the CDR3 DNA reads TGTGCCAGCAGTCTCGGGAAGACCCAGTACTTC. Translated: CASSLGKTQYF.

The gene calls are TRBV4-3 and TRBJ2-6, with 9 nucleotides matching TRBD1. This CDR3 is 17 amino acids long. Germline V gene lookup returns CDR1 LGHNA and CDR2 YSLEER. The J segment lost 1 base and the V segment lost 4 bases, leaving 5 bases of the junction unmatched. This CDR3 reads CASSRDRVSSGANVLTF. The CDR3 bases are TGCGCCAGCAGCCGGGACAGGGTCTCTTCTGGGGCCAACGTCCTGACTTTC.

On this clone itself: Other DNA sequences in the sample encode the same CDR3. The rearrangement uses TRBV27 and TRBJ2-5, with D tentatively TRBD1 or TRBD2 (7 bases each). V lost 4 bases, J lost 5 bases, and 14 bases lay in between. This CDR3 comprises 14 residues. Germline CDR1 is MNHEY and CDR2 is SMNVEV (reference sequence). Here the CDR3 DNA reads TGTGCCAGCAGTTCAGGGGGGGGCTGGGAGACCCAGTACTTC. As protein: CASSSGGGWETQYF.

Details on this clone: This CDR3 is also generated by other DNA sequences in the sample. The chain uses TRBV20-1 and TRBJ2-5; D is ambiguous. CDR3 length equals 11 residues. Germline CDR1 DFQATT, CDR2 SNEGSKA (reference sequence). V was cut by 5 bases and J by 1 base, with 5 bases left in between. CDR3 loop: CSAGVQETQYF. Written as DNA, the CDR3 is TGCAGTGCTGGGGTCCAAGAGACCCAGTACTTC.

The chain uses TRBV6-5 and TRBJ1-1, with D unresolved. CDR3 length: 12 amino acids. Germline V CDR1 and CDR2: MNHEY, SVGAGI. V lost 4 bases, J lost 1 base, and 4 bases lay in between. The CDR3 coding sequence is TGTGCCAGCAGTTTCGCGAACACTGAAGCTTTCTTT. Translating gives CASSFANTEAFF.

Notes on this clone: An end of the junction does not agree with germline; a read error may underlie this. The rearrangement uses TRBV20-1 and TRBJ2-5; D not resolved. The CDR3 extends over 8 amino acids. Germline assignment: CDR1 DFQATT and CDR2 SNEGSKA (reference sequence). In DNA, the CDR3 is TGCAGTTCCGAACGGTCCCACTTC. Protein sequence: CSSERSHF.

The genes are TRBV4-1 and TRBJ2-3; D is ambiguous. This CDR3 comprises 14 residues. Germline CDR1 reads MGHRA; CDR2 reads YSYEKL. V was cut by 1 base and J by 2 bases, with 7 bases left in between. CDR3 in DNA: TGCGCCAGCAGCCAAGTTGCGTACACAGATACGCAGTATTTT. Translating gives CASSQVAYTDTQYF.

The chain uses TRBV6-5 and TRBJ2-2; 8 bases agree with TRBD2. V gave up 8 bases and J gave up 4 bases; unmatched junction bases: 6. Per the germline V gene, CDR1 is MNHEY and CDR2 is SVGAGI. This CDR3 comprises 14 residues. CDR3 residues: CASRRLASTGELFF. CDR3 in DNA: TGTGCCAGCCGAAGACTAGCGAGCACCGGGGAGCTGTTTTTT.

This chain links TRBV5-1 with TRBJ1-1, with 10 bases that match TRBD1. The CDR3 runs 15 residues. V lost 3 bases to trimming and J lost 1 base; unmatched junction nucleotides: 3. Germline CDR1 SGHRS, CDR2 YFSETQ. The DNA of the CDR3 is TGCGCCAGCAGCTGGGGACAGGGGTGGAACACTGAAGCTTTCTTT. It specifies CASSWGQGWNTEAFF.

The chain carries TRBV28 and TRBJ1-2; D is uncertain. The CDR3 is 13 residues long. Trimming removed 2 bases at V and 1 base at J, with 5 bases between. Looked up from germline, CDR1 is MDHEN and CDR2 is SYDVKM. CDR3 sequence (DNA): TGTGCCAGCAGTTTAGGCTTTAACTATGGCTACACCTTC. This translates into CASSLGFNYGYTF.

The J gene is TRBJ2-7, the V gene TRBV5-4; no clear D gene. Between the trimmed V and J ends, which lost 3 bases and 6 bases, there was a span of 16 bases. The CDR3 loop spans 14 amino acids. The germline gives CDR1 SGHNT, CDR2 YYREEE (reference sequence). The CDR3 here is CASSYSGSNPEQYF. The DNA for the CDR3 is TGTGCCAGCAGCTATTCTGGCTCCAACCCCGAGCAGTACTTC.

V gene TRBV13 combines with J gene TRBJ1-1; possibly TRBD1 for D (5 bases). Per germline, CDR1 PRHDT and CDR2 FYEKMQ (reference sequence). V lost 5 bases, J lost 3 bases, and 13 bases lay in between. The CDR3 consists of 14 residues. The CDR3 bases are TGTGCCAGCAGCCGGCAGGGTCGGGACACTGAAGCTTTCTTT. It translates to CASSRQGRDTEAFF.

A remark on this clone: The same CDR3 arises from other DNA sequences in this sample as well. The V gene is TRBV5-4, the J gene TRBJ2-3, with D possibly being TRBD2 (5 bases). The V end was cut by 4 bases, the J end by 6 bases, with 9 bases between. The CDR3 loop spans 12 amino acids. Looked up from germline, CDR1 is SGHNT and CDR2 is YYREEE (reference sequence). This CDR3 is CASSLSGDTQYF. In DNA, the CDR3 is TGTGCCAGCAGCCTCTCGGGGGATACGCAGTATTTT.

The chain links TRBV11-1 to TRBJ2-5; tentatively, D is TRBD1 (5 bases). The CDR3 is made up of 14 amino acids. Looked up from germline, CDR1 is SGHAT and CDR2 is FQDESV (reference sequence). V gave up 5 bases and J gave up 4 bases, with 14 bases separating them. The CDR3 nucleotides are TGTGCCAGCAGCCCTCACTTAAGGGGAGAGACCCAGTACTTC. This gives the protein CASSPHLRGETQYF.

CDR3 protein: CASSLGRGAGTGELFF. CDR3 DNA sequence: TGTGCCAGCAGCCTGGGGCGCGGAGCGGGCACCGGGGAGCTGTTTTTT. The chain is built from TRBV7-3 and TRBJ2-2, with a possible D match to TRBD2 (6 bases). V gave up 5 bases and J gave up 4 bases, with 17 bases separating them. The CDR3 is made up of 16 amino acids. Germline CDR1 and CDR2: SGHTA and FQGTGA.